This T cell receptor (beta chain) stems from a study of blood T cell repertoires in COVID-19. Study-wide background: The analysed material was cDNA or gDNA that came from T cells, B-cell-depleted T cells, or PBMCs.

This clone was seen once. The CDR3 totals 15 residues. Germline loops: CDR1 SGHTA, CDR2 FQGNSA. V shed 5 bases, J shed 3 bases, and the junction held 9 bases outside the gene matches. Sequencing used immunoSEQ multiplex PCR; TCRdb keeps in-frame clones, though not all of them. Here the sample spans under 55,000 clones, over 80% being singletons. What was sequenced was peripheral blood. This TCR was recovered from a human donor in a cohort sampled during active COVID-19. The chain combines TRBV7-2 with TRBJ2-7; TRBD1 matches at 8 bases. The CDR3 DNA is TGTGCCAGCAGCCTGACGGGCACAGGGGGCTACGAGCAGTACTTC. Its protein product is CASSLTGTGGYEQYF.